This entry lists 4 T cell receptor beta chains sequenced from one sample in a study of blood T cell repertoires in COVID-19. Repertoires were generated with immunoSEQ multiplex PCR, while TCRdb's copy carries only in-frame clones and drops some. The sample carries approximately 140,000 clones, about four fifths recorded once. Sequencing was carried out using peripheral blood. The receptors originated from a human donor with acute or convalescent COVID-19. The donor label of this sample is uncertain.

The chain combines TRBV5-1 with TRBJ2-3, with TRBD2 matching 14 bases. With 6 bases clipped from V and 1 base from J, the junction kept 10 bases outside the gene matches. The CDR3 extends over 18 amino acids. Looked up from germline, CDR1 is SGHRS and CDR2 is YFSETQ. CDR3 bases: TGCGCCAGCATGCTGGGACTAGCGGGGGCCCGACGCACAGATACGCAGTATTTT. It encodes CASMLGLAGARRTDTQYF. The entire variable domain, with the rest obtained from reference TRBV5-1 and TRBJ2-3, is as follows: KAGVTQTPRYLIKTRGQQVTLSCSPISGHRSVSWYQQTPGQGLQFLFEYFSETQRNKGNFPGRFSGRQFSNSRSEMNVSTLELGDSALYLCASMLGLAGARRTDTQYFGPGTRLTVL.

This chain uses TRBV9 with TRBJ1-2; TRBD1 agrees at 9 bases. The length of the CDR3 is 15 residues. Per germline, CDR1 SGDLS and CDR2 YYNGEE. The trim removed 3 bases at V and 8 bases at J, leaving 11 bases unmatched. The CDR3 reads CASSEQGARVEGYTF. As DNA, the CDR3 is TGTGCCAGCAGCGAACAGGGGGCAAGGGTGGAGGGCTACACCTTC.

The CDR3 spells CAISLTGGSNQPQHF. For the CDR3, the DNA is TGTGCCATCAGTCTGACAGGGGGGAGCAATCAGCCCCAGCATTTT. The rearrangement joins TRBV10-3 to TRBJ1-5; 9 bases fit TRBD1. The CDR3 consists of 15 residues. Germline V gene data show CDR1 as ENHRY and CDR2 as SYGVKD. Germline trimming cut 5 bases from V and 1 base from J; bases unmatched to any gene: 3.

The chain is built from TRBV7-2 and TRBJ1-1, with 7 nucleotides matching TRBD1. The germline gives CDR1 SGHTA, CDR2 FQGNSA. The V gene end was trimmed by 5 bases and the J gene end by 5 bases; junction bases not matched to a gene: 20. The CDR3 loop spans 18 amino acids. DNA of the CDR3: TGTGCCAGCAGCCCACTCAGAATCTCTGACAGGGTGGGGACTGAAGCTTTCTTT. Its protein product is CASSPLRISDRVGTEAFF.